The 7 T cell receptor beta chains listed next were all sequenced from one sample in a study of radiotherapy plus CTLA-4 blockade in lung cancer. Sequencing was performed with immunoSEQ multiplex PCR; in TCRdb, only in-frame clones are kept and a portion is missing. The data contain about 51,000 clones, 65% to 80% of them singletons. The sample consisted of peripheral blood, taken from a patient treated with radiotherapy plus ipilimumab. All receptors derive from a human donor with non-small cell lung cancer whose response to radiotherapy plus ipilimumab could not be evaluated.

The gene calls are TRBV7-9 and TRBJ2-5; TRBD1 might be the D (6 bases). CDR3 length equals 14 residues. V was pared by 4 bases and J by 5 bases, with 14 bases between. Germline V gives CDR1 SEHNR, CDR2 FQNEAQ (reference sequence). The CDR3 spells CASSSGQPPETQYF. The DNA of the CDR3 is TGTGCCAGCAGCTCAGGACAGCCCCCGGAGACCCAGTACTTC.

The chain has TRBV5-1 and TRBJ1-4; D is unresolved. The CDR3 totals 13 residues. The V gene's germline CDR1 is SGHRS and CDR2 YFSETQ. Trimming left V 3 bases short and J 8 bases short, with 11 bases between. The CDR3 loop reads CASSSGLGEKLFF. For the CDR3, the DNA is TGCGCCAGCAGCTCAGGACTCGGGGAAAAACTGTTTTTT.

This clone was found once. The CDR3 loop reads CAWSVQSNQPQHF. The CDR3 bases are TGTGCCTGGAGTGTACAATCCAATCAGCCCCAGCATTTT. The J gene is TRBJ1-5, the V gene TRBV30; unclear D gene. With 0 bases removed from V and 3 bases from J, the gap between germline ends came to 6 bases. Germline-derived CDR1 and CDR2 are GTSNPN and SVGIG (reference sequence). The CDR3 runs 13 residues.

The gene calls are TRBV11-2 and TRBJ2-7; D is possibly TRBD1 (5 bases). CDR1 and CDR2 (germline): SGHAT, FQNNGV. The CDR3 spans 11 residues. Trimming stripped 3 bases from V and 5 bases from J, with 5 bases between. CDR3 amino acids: CASSFRDEQYF. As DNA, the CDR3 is TGTGCCAGCAGCTTCAGGGACGAGCAGTACTTC.

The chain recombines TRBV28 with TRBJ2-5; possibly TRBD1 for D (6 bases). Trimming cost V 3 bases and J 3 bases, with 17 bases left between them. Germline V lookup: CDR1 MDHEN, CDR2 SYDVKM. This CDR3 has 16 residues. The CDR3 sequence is CASSFTPGTIEETQYF. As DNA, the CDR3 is TGTGCCAGCAGTTTCACACCTGGGACAATTGAAGAGACCCAGTACTTC.

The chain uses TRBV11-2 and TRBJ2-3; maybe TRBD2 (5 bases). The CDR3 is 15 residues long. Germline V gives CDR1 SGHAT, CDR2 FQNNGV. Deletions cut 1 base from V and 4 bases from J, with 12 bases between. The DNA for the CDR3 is TGTGCCAGCAGCTTAGTTTCGGGGTTCGCAGATACGCAGTATTTT. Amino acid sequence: CASSLVSGFADTQYF.

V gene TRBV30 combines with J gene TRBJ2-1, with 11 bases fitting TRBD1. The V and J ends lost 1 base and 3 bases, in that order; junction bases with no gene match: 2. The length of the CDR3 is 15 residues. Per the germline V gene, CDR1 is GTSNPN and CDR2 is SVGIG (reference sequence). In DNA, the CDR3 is TGTGCCTGGAGTGGGGGACAGGGGGTCTACAATGAGCAGTTCTTC. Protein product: CAWSGGQGVYNEQFF.